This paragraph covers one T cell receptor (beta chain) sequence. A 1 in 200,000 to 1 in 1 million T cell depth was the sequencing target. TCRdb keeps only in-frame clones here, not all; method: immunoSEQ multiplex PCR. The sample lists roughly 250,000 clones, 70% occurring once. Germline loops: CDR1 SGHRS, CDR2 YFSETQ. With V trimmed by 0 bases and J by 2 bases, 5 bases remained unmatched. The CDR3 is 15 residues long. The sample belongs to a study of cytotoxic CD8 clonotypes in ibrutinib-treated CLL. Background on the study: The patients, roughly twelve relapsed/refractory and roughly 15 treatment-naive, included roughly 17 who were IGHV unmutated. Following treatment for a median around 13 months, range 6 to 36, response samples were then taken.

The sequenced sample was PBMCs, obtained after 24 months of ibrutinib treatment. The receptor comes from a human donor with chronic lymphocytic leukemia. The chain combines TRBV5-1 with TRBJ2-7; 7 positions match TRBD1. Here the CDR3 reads CASSLDSGGTYEQYF. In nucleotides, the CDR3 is TGCGCCAGCAGCTTGGACTCAGGGGGAACCTACGAGCAGTACTTC.